The T cell receptor beta chain under discussion was sequenced for a study of shared clonotypes between healthy human individuals. At the level of the study: Each donor contributed plates that comprised three CD4 naive, three CD4 memory, two CD8 naive and one CD8 memory.

With regard to this clone: The target antigen is unknown.

Study-wide findings and caveats: As a rule, naive subsets had a larger estimated richness than memory subsets. Sharing across four donors was highest in naive CD4 (approximately 5%) and lowest in memory CD8 (roughly 0.4%).

The data were produced by immunoSEQ multiplex PCR, yet TCRdb's version contains in-frame clones alone and is incomplete. The sample consists of roughly 1,500,000 clones, approximately 98.5% of them appearing once. The V end was cut by 6 bases, the J end by 5 bases, with 10 bases between. CDR1 ENHRY and CDR2 SYGVKD come from the germline V gene. The CDR3 runs 12 residues. Sequencing was performed on naive CD4+ T cells sorted from blood. Sample subset: CD45RA+ positively selected. This receptor was obtained from a man aged 25 to 45 in good health. V usage is TRBV10-3 and J usage is TRBJ2-5, with D possibly called TRBD1 or TRBD2 (5 bases each). The CDR3 region has the DNA TGTGCCATCAGGGGGGACGGCGAGACCCAGTACTTC. It codes for CAIRGDGETQYF.